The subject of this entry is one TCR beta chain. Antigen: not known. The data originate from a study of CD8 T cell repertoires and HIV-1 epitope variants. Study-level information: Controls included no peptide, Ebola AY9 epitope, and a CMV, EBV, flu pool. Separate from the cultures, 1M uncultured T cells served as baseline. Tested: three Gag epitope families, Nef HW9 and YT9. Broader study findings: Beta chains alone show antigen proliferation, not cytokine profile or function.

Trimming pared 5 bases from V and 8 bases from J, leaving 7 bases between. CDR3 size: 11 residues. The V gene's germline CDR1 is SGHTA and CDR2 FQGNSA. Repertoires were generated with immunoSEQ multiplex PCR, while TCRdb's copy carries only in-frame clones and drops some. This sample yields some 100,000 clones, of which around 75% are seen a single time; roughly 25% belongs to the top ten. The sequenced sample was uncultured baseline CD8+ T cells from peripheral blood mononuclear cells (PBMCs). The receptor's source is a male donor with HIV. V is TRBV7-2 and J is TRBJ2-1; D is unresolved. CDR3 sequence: CASSPIDEQFF. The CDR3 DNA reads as TGTGCCAGCAGCCCAATCGATGAGCAGTTCTTC.